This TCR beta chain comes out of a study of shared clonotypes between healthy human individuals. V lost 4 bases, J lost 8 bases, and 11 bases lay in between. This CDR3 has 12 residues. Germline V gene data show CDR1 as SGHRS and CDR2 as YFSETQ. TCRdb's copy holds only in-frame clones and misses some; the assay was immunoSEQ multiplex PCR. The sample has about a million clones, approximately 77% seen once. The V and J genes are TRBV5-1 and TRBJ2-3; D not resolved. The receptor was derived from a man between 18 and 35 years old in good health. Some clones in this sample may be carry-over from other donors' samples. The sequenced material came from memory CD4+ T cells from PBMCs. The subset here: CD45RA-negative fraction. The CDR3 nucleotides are TGCGCCAGCAGCGAAGGACGTCTTACGCAGTATTTT. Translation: CASSEGRLTQYF.